These 10 T cell receptor beta chains were sequenced from one sample in a study of cytomegalovirus exposure and HLA in healthy donors. PCR primers comprised 60 Vbeta and 13 Jbeta primers. The data were produced by immunoSEQ multiplex PCR, yet TCRdb's version contains in-frame clones alone and is incomplete. The data contain under 150,000 clones, roughly four fifths of them singletons. The specimen was PBMCs. These receptors all stem from a woman aged 45-65 years in good health and CMV-seronegative.

The V call is TRBV6-6, the J call TRBJ1-2; 9 bases map to TRBD1. There are 15 residues in the CDR3. CDR1 MNHNY and CDR2 SVGAGI come from the germline V gene (reference sequence). V gave up 5 bases and J gave up 4 bases; unmatched junction bases: 8. The CDR3 nucleotides read TGTGCCAGCAGTCGACAGGGGGATTGGGTCTATGGCTACACCTTC. Its translation: CASSRQGDWVYGYTF.

The chain couples TRBV7-2 to TRBJ1-2, with TRBD1 identical over 8 bases. CDR1 is SGHTA and CDR2 is FQGNSA in the germline V gene. The CDR3 sequence is 16 residues long. The V and J ends lost 2 bases and 1 base, in that order; junction bases with no gene match: 6. CDR3 nucleotide sequence: TGTGCCAGCAGCTTATTGGGGGACAGGAGTAACTATGGCTACACCTTC. Its protein is CASSLLGDRSNYGYTF.

The chain combines TRBV21-1 with TRBJ2-7; TRBD1 is the table's D call and was not checked against the DNA. TRBV21-1 is designated a pseudogene. CDR3 length: 16 residues. The DNA of the CDR3 is TGTGCCAGCAGCAAAGCATGGGGGACAGCACCTTACGAGCAGTACGTC. Protein: CASSKAWGTAPYEQYV.

The CDR3 reads CASGQPRTANTEAFF. The CDR3 DNA reads TGTGCTAGTGGTCAGCCGCGGACAGCGAACACTGAAGCTTTCTTT. The rearrangement joins TRBV12-5 to TRBJ1-1; TRBD1 is a possible D gene (6 bases). The CDR3 totals 15 residues. The V gene lost 5 bases and the J gene lost 1 base, with 14 bases spanning the gap. The V gene's germline CDR1 is LGHNT and CDR2 FRNRAP.

The genes are TRBV6-5 and TRBJ2-1; TRBD1 is a possible D gene (5 bases). Germline-derived CDR1 and CDR2 are MNHEY and SVGAGI. The CDR3 covers 14 residues. The V end was cut by 5 bases, the J end by 1 base, with 9 bases between. The CDR3: CASSPGSSYNEQFF. CDR3 bases: TGTGCCAGCAGTCCAGGGTCGTCCTACAATGAGCAGTTCTTC.

V gene TRBV14 combines with J gene TRBJ1-2; no clear D gene. The V end was cut by 3 bases, the J end by 3 bases, with 17 bases between. The germline CDR1 and CDR2 sequences are SGHDN and FVKESK. This CDR3 comprises 16 residues. CDR3 residues: CASSQRAGNQDYGYTF. For the CDR3, the DNA is TGTGCCAGCAGCCAGAGGGCGGGGAATCAAGACTATGGCTACACCTTC. Full variable domain (missing parts from reference TRBV14 and TRBJ1-2): EAGVTQFPSHSVIEKGQTVTLRCDPISGHDNLYWYRRVMGKEIKFLLHFVKESKQDESGMPNNRFLAERTGGTYSTLKVQPAELEDSGVYFCASSQRAGNQDYGYTFGSGTRLTVV.

This clone came up a few times. The chain couples TRBV27 to TRBJ2-5; 12 bases align to TRBD2. V lost 5 bases to trimming and J lost 4 bases; unmatched junction nucleotides: 8. Per germline, CDR1 MNHEY and CDR2 SMNVEV (reference sequence). The CDR3 is 16 residues long. This chain's CDR3 is CASSELGLAGSETQYF. The CDR3 DNA follows: TGTGCCAGCAGTGAACTCGGACTAGCGGGATCAGAGACCCAGTACTTC.

The chain uses TRBV28 and TRBJ1-6; 8 positions match TRBD1. The CDR3 is 17 residues long. Unmatched junction bases numbered 7, after V lost 2 bases and J lost 4 bases. Germline CDR1 and CDR2: MDHEN and SYDVKM. CDR3 sequence (DNA): TGTGCCAGCAGTTTACAGACAGGGGTTAGGTATAATTCACCCCTCCACTTT. This translates into CASSLQTGVRYNSPLHF.

This clone was observed a single time. The gene calls are TRBV9 and TRBJ1-4; 7 bases map to TRBD1. CDR1 and CDR2 from the germline V gene are SGDLS and YYNGEE. V lost 3 bases and J lost 7; bases outside the gene matches: 6. The CDR3 covers 14 residues. The chain's CDR3 is CASSARQGGEKLFF. In DNA form, the CDR3 reads TGTGCCAGCAGCGCGAGACAGGGCGGTGAAAAACTGTTTTTT.

V and J are TRBV6-4 and TRBJ1-1, with D possibly TRBD1 on 6 matching bases. CDR3 size: 13 residues. The ends were cut back, 6 bases at V and 3 bases at J, with 11 bases in the middle. CDR1 and CDR2 from the germline V gene are MRHNA and SNTAGT. The CDR3 sequence is CASRAGEYTEAFF. The DNA of the CDR3 is TGTGCCAGCAGGGCAGGGGAATACACTGAAGCTTTCTTT.